This T cell receptor beta chain was documented in a study of control samples from healthy donors and cancer patients. The assay was immunoSEQ multiplex PCR, and TCRdb's table has in-frame clones only and misses some. Altogether about 58,000 clones are present, about 90% being singletons, with the ten largest covering 5.5% to 7%. This clone came up once. The receptor was isolated from a man between 60 and 75 years old with colorectal cancer. The sample taken for sequencing was PBMCs.

The CDR3 DNA sequence: TGTGCCAGCTCACAATTCGACAGTCAGCCCCAGCATTTT. This encodes CASSQFDSQPQHF. V and J are TRBV18 and TRBJ1-5; a possible D gene is TRBD1 (5 bases). The CDR3 length is 13 residues. Between the trimmed V and J ends, which lost 4 bases and 6 bases, there was a span of 10 bases. Germline V lookup: CDR1 KGHSH, CDR2 LQKENI.